This T cell receptor beta chain originates from a study of T cell responses to AZD1222 COVID-19 vaccine. Study overall: Second-dose timings of about 4 or about 12 weeks were pooled. Study-level results: White British donors predominated, females outnumbered males, and clonal diversity was possibly underestimated. Spike regions recognized by vaccine-associated CD4 TCRs spanned the protein, led by 160-218 and 743-854. None of the repertoires were sampled until the peak T cell response had passed.

Assay used: immunoSEQ multiplex PCR; TCRdb lists only in-frame clones, some missing. The table lists 100,000 or so clones, around nine tenths of them singletons. The germline V gene has CDR1 SGHAT and CDR2 FQNNGV. The CDR3 runs 15 residues. As concerns this clone: The antigen remains unidentified. The junction differs from germline at one of its ends, possibly a read error.

This chain connects TRBV11-2 to TRBJ1-1, with D perhaps matching TRBD1 (5 bases). This receptor was obtained from an adult in good health. The material was peripheral blood, obtained on day 0 of AZD1222 vaccination. CDR3 loop: CASTFTGGKVTGAFF. Here the CDR3 DNA reads TGTGCCAGCACCTTTACAGGAGGGAAAGTGACTGGAGCTTTCTTT.